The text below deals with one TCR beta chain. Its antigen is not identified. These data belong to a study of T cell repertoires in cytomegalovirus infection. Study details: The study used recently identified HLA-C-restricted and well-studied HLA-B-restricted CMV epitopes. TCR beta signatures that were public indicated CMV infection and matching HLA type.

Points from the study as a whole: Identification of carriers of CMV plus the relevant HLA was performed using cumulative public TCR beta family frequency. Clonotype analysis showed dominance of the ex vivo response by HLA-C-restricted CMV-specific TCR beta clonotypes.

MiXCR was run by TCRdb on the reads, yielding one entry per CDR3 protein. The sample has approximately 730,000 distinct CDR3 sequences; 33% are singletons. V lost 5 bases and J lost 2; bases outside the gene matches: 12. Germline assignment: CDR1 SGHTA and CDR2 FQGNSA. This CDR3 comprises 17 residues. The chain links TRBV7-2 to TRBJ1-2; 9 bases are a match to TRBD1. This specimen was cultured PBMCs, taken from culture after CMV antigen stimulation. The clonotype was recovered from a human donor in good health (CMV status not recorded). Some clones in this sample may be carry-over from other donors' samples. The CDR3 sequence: CASSLQGAQGGNYGYTF. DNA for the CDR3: TGTGCCAGCAGCCTACAGGGGGCGCAGGGGGGGAACTATGGCTACACCTTC.